The present T cell receptor (beta chain) was sequenced within a study of blood T cell repertoires in COVID-19. Study information: Researchers got acute and convalescent COVID-19 samples from the United States, Italy and Spain. Nucleic acid was either cDNA or gDNA, and it came from T cells, B-cell-depleted T cells, or PBMCs.

After removal of 1 base from V and 8 bases from J, the junction contained 23 bases not matched to a gene. CDR1 is SGHDT and CDR2 is YYEEEE in the germline V gene. The CDR3 covers 19 residues. Source study methods: Estimates of nucleated cell counts were drawn from the amplification of reference gene primers. Using immunoSEQ multiplex PCR, the repertoire was profiled, and TCRdb retains in-frame clones only, with some absent. The V and J calls and clone size were taken over from that table, and D and trimming were inferred from the DNA. This table holds roughly 400,000 clones, approximately 91% found once.

The rearrangement links TRBV5-6 to TRBJ1-2, with 7 bases identical to TRBD1. The sequenced material came from PBMCs or T cells enriched from blood (not recorded which). This TCR was recovered from a woman aged 40 to 55 who had been exposed to COVID-19. Written as DNA, the CDR3 is TGTGCCAGCAGCTTGACTGGGACAGCTCGAATTGAGGCCCGACGGGGCTACACCTTC. This codes for CASSLTGTARIEARRGYTF.